The rows below give T cell receptor beta chains drawn from one sample of a study of blood T cell repertoires in COVID-19. Generated by immunoSEQ multiplex PCR, the TCRdb table keeps only in-frame clones and is missing some. The data hold 310,000 or so clones, with 85% to 90% observed a single time. Sequenced input: PBMCs or T cells enriched from blood (not recorded which). These receptors came from a woman younger than 30 who had recovered from COVID-19. Each CDR3 is given with its conserved first and last residue. The order of the fields is V gene, clone size, CDR3 length, J gene, D gene, CDR3 DNA, CDR3 protein. The D gene is left open where the match is weak. Clone size appears in some rows only: once, few, many, or a class for an expanded clone.

v_call: TRBV15; clone_size: .; cdr3_length: 14; j_call: TRBJ1-1; d_call: .; cdr3_nt: TGTGCCACTAGGGCGGGAGGGGCGAACGGTGAAGCTTTCTTT; cdr3_aa: CATRAGGANGEAFF
v_call: TRBV7-9; clone_size: .; cdr3_length: 12; j_call: TRBJ1-2; d_call: .; cdr3_nt: TGTGCCAGCAGCTTAGACCGGTATGGCTACACCTTC; cdr3_aa: CASSLDRYGYTF
v_call: TRBV7-3; clone_size: .; cdr3_length: 16; j_call: TRBJ2-3; d_call: TRBD2; cdr3_nt: TGTGCCAGCAGCTCCGGGACTAGCGGAATCACAGATACGCAGTATTTT; cdr3_aa: CASSSGTSGITDTQYF
v_call: TRBV30; clone_size: .; cdr3_length: 11; j_call: TRBJ2-7; d_call: .; cdr3_nt: TGTGCCTGGACTGGAGCGTACGGGCAGTACTTC; cdr3_aa: CAWTGAYGQYF
v_call: TRBV6-5; clone_size: .; cdr3_length: 13; j_call: TRBJ1-1; d_call: .; cdr3_nt: TGTGCCAGCCTGCGTCAGGGGCTAACTGAAGCTTTCTTT; cdr3_aa: CASLRQGLTEAFF
v_call: TRBV5-5; clone_size: .; cdr3_length: 15; j_call: TRBJ2-7; d_call: .; cdr3_nt: TGTGCCAGCAGCTTGGAGCCCAGGGGAGGGTACGAGCAGTACTTC; cdr3_aa: CASSLEPRGGYEQYF
v_call: TRBV5-1; clone_size: .; cdr3_length: 15; j_call: TRBJ1-1; d_call: TRBD1; cdr3_nt: TGCGCCAGCAGCTTTGGGGCCCCAGGGGGGACTGAAGCTTTCTTT; cdr3_aa: CASSFGAPGGTEAFF
v_call: TRBV3-1/TRBV3-2; clone_size: .; cdr3_length: 14; j_call: TRBJ1-3; d_call: .; cdr3_nt: TGTGCCAGCAGCCAAACAGGGAGCGGAAACACCATATATTTT; cdr3_aa: CASSQTGSGNTIYF
v_call: TRBV27; clone_size: .; cdr3_length: 14; j_call: TRBJ1-4; d_call: .; cdr3_nt: TGTGCCAGCAGTGAACAGTGGGGCGGTGAAAAACTGTTTTTT; cdr3_aa: CASSEQWGGEKLFF
v_call: TRBV5-8; clone_size: .; cdr3_length: 16; j_call: TRBJ2-3; d_call: TRBD2; cdr3_nt: TGTGCCAGCAGCTTGGCCGTGAGACTAGCGGGAGACCGGCAGTATTTT; cdr3_aa: CASSLAVRLAGDRQYF
v_call: TRBV5-1; clone_size: .; cdr3_length: 14; j_call: TRBJ2-5; d_call: TRBD1; cdr3_nt: TGCGCCAGCAGCTTGGGACAGGGCGGAGAGACCCAGTACTTC; cdr3_aa: CASSLGQGGETQYF
v_call: TRBV27; clone_size: .; cdr3_length: 14; j_call: TRBJ1-4; d_call: .; cdr3_nt: TGTGCCATCCCTATCCAAGAAGAATGCGAAAAACTGTTTTTT; cdr3_aa: CAIPIQEECEKLFF
v_call: TRBV5-1; clone_size: .; cdr3_length: 15; j_call: TRBJ2-2; d_call: .; cdr3_nt: TGCGCCAGCAGTTCCCGAAGCCAGGGGACCGGGGAGCTGTTTTTT; cdr3_aa: CASSSRSQGTGELFF
v_call: TRBV6-1; clone_size: .; cdr3_length: 15; j_call: TRBJ2-7; d_call: .; cdr3_nt: TGTGCCAGCAGTGAAAAAGGGGAGGGGGCCTACGAGCAGTACTTC; cdr3_aa: CASSEKGEGAYEQYF
v_call: TRBV19; clone_size: .; cdr3_length: 17; j_call: TRBJ1-5; d_call: TRBD1; cdr3_nt: TGTGCCAGTAGTATTTGGGACAGGGGATCAGGCAATCAGCCCCAGCATTTT; cdr3_aa: CASSIWDRGSGNQPQHF
v_call: TRBV15; clone_size: .; cdr3_length: 15; j_call: TRBJ1-3; d_call: TRBD1; cdr3_nt: TGTGCCACCAGCAGGGATCGACAGGGGAGAAACACCATATATTTT; cdr3_aa: CATSRDRQGRNTIYF
v_call: TRBV2; clone_size: .; cdr3_length: 14; j_call: TRBJ1-1; d_call: TRBD1; cdr3_nt: TGTGCCAGCAGTTTCACAGGGGGCTACACTGAAGCTTTCTTT; cdr3_aa: CASSFTGGYTEAFF
v_call: TRBV2; clone_size: .; cdr3_length: 14; j_call: TRBJ1-5; d_call: .; cdr3_nt: TGTGCCAGCAGTGTCGGCAGGGGCAATCAGCCCCAGCATTTT; cdr3_aa: CASSVGRGNQPQHF
v_call: TRBV4-2; clone_size: .; cdr3_length: 15; j_call: TRBJ1-2; d_call: .; cdr3_nt: TGTGCCAGCAGCCAAGTCGGAGGCGGAGGCTATGGCTACACCTTC; cdr3_aa: CASSQVGGGGYGYTF
v_call: TRBV2; clone_size: once; cdr3_length: 15; j_call: TRBJ2-2; d_call: TRBD1; cdr3_nt: TGTGCCAGCAGTGTCGGACAGGCGAACACCGGGGAGCTGTTTTTT; cdr3_aa: CASSVGQANTGELFF
v_call: TRBV6-5; clone_size: .; cdr3_length: 13; j_call: TRBJ1-1; d_call: TRBD1; cdr3_nt: TGTGCCAGCAGTCCTGGGACAGGGGATAAAGCTTTCTTT; cdr3_aa: CASSPGTGDKAFF
v_call: TRBV27; clone_size: .; cdr3_length: 14; j_call: TRBJ2-3; d_call: .; cdr3_nt: TGTGCCAGCGCTATGCATCCGCGCCCCGATACGCAGTATTTT; cdr3_aa: CASAMHPRPDTQYF
v_call: TRBV3-1/TRBV3-2; clone_size: .; cdr3_length: 15; j_call: TRBJ1-4; d_call: TRBD1; cdr3_nt: TGTGCCAGCAGCCAACCCGGGACAGGGTATGAAAAACTGTTTTTT; cdr3_aa: CASSQPGTGYEKLFF
v_call: TRBV19; clone_size: few; cdr3_length: 13; j_call: TRBJ1-5; d_call: .; cdr3_nt: TGTGCCAGTAACGGCAGGGTCAATCAGCCCCAGCATTTT; cdr3_aa: CASNGRVNQPQHF
v_call: TRBV11-2; clone_size: .; cdr3_length: 14; j_call: TRBJ2-1; d_call: TRBD2; cdr3_nt: TGTGCCAGCAGCCAGGCGGGGGGGGCGAATGAGCAGTTCTTC; cdr3_aa: CASSQAGGANEQFF
v_call: TRBV5-1; clone_size: .; cdr3_length: 15; j_call: TRBJ1-4; d_call: TRBD1; cdr3_nt: TGCGCCAGCAGTTTAGTGGGACAGGGAGGTGAAAAACTGTTTTTT; cdr3_aa: CASSLVGQGGEKLFF
v_call: TRBV30; clone_size: .; cdr3_length: 13; j_call: TRBJ1-4; d_call: .; cdr3_nt: TGTGCCTGGAGTGTAACGGGGAACGAAAAACTGTTTTTT; cdr3_aa: CAWSVTGNEKLFF
v_call: TRBV6-6; clone_size: .; cdr3_length: 15; j_call: TRBJ1-1; d_call: .; cdr3_nt: TGTGCCAGCAGTTCCGGACAGAGCATGAACACTGAAGCTTTCTTT; cdr3_aa: CASSSGQSMNTEAFF
v_call: TRBV4-1; clone_size: .; cdr3_length: 16; j_call: TRBJ2-5; d_call: TRBD2; cdr3_nt: TGCGCCAGCAGCCAGGGACTAGCGGGAGGACAAGAGACCCAGTACTTC; cdr3_aa: CASSQGLAGGQETQYF
v_call: TRBV9; clone_size: .; cdr3_length: 17; j_call: TRBJ2-2; d_call: TRBD1; cdr3_nt: TGTGCCAGCAGCGTGGGTCACCGGGACAGGGGGCGCGAGGAGCTGTTTTTT; cdr3_aa: CASSVGHRDRGREELFF
v_call: TRBV3-1/TRBV3-2; clone_size: once; cdr3_length: 18; j_call: TRBJ2-1; d_call: TRBD2; cdr3_nt: TGTGCCAGCAGCCAAGACCTTCGACTAGCGGGGGTTACCAATGAGCAGTTCTTC; cdr3_aa: CASSQDLRLAGVTNEQFF
v_call: TRBV9; clone_size: .; cdr3_length: 14; j_call: TRBJ1-2; d_call: .; cdr3_nt: TGTGCCAGCAGCGTAGACCTAGAGGGTAGTGGCTACACCTTC; cdr3_aa: CASSVDLEGSGYTF
v_call: TRBV3-1/TRBV3-2; clone_size: .; cdr3_length: 17; j_call: TRBJ1-3; d_call: .; cdr3_nt: TGTGCCAGCAGCCAAGCCTCGTTTTTACTCTCTGGAAACACCATATATTTT; cdr3_aa: CASSQASFLLSGNTIYF
v_call: TRBV27; clone_size: .; cdr3_length: 15; j_call: TRBJ1-1; d_call: .; cdr3_nt: TGTGCCAGCAGTTCCGGGCAGGGGTGGAACACTGAAGCTTTCTTT; cdr3_aa: CASSSGQGWNTEAFF
v_call: TRBV5-5; clone_size: .; cdr3_length: 15; j_call: TRBJ2-1; d_call: .; cdr3_nt: TGTGCCAGCAGCGCAGGGACTCACTCCTACAATGAGCAGTTCTTC; cdr3_aa: CASSAGTHSYNEQFF
v_call: TRBV13; clone_size: .; cdr3_length: 16; j_call: TRBJ2-3; d_call: TRBD2; cdr3_nt: TGTGCCAGCAGCTTCGGCGGGGGGCGGGGCACAGATACGCAGTATTTT; cdr3_aa: CASSFGGGRGTDTQYF
v_call: TRBV3-1/TRBV3-2; clone_size: .; cdr3_length: 17; j_call: TRBJ1-1; d_call: .; cdr3_nt: TGTGCCAGCAGCCAATATCTGGGGGGGGCAGGGAACACTGAAGCTTTCTTT; cdr3_aa: CASSQYLGGAGNTEAFF
v_call: TRBV28; clone_size: .; cdr3_length: 14; j_call: TRBJ1-1; d_call: TRBD1; cdr3_nt: TGTGCCAGCAGTCAAGGACAGGGGGTTTCTGAAGCTTTCTTT; cdr3_aa: CASSQGQGVSEAFF
v_call: TRBV28; clone_size: .; cdr3_length: 12; j_call: TRBJ2-7; d_call: .; cdr3_nt: TGTGCCCCTCGGGGAACGGGGAACGAGCAGTACTTC; cdr3_aa: CAPRGTGNEQYF
v_call: TRBV2; clone_size: .; cdr3_length: 14; j_call: TRBJ2-1; d_call: .; cdr3_nt: TGTGCCAGCTCCCTCATCGGGGAGAATCGTGAGCAGTTCTTC; cdr3_aa: CASSLIGENREQFF
v_call: TRBV29-1; clone_size: .; cdr3_length: 11; j_call: TRBJ2-1; d_call: .; cdr3_nt: TGCAGCGTCGACTACTACAATGAGCAGTTCTTC; cdr3_aa: CSVDYYNEQFF
v_call: TRBV30; clone_size: .; cdr3_length: 13; j_call: TRBJ1-5; d_call: .; cdr3_nt: TGTGCCTGGAGTGTGCGGGGGCGCCAGCCCCAGCATTTT; cdr3_aa: CAWSVRGRQPQHF
v_call: TRBV7-6; clone_size: once; cdr3_length: 13; j_call: TRBJ1-1; d_call: .; cdr3_nt: TGTGCCAGCAGCTCCGGACTTAGGGCTGAAGCTTTCTTT; cdr3_aa: CASSSGLRAEAFF
v_call: TRBV5-1; clone_size: .; cdr3_length: 16; j_call: TRBJ1-1; d_call: TRBD1; cdr3_nt: TGCGCCAGCAGCTTGGGACAGGGGGCTGTGAACACTGAAGCTTTCTTT; cdr3_aa: CASSLGQGAVNTEAFF
v_call: TRBV28; clone_size: .; cdr3_length: 12; j_call: TRBJ1-2; d_call: TRBD1; cdr3_nt: TGTGCCAGCAGTTTAAAAGGGGGCGGCTACACCTTC; cdr3_aa: CASSLKGGGYTF
v_call: TRBV2; clone_size: .; cdr3_length: 13; j_call: TRBJ2-1; d_call: .; cdr3_nt: TGTGCCAGCAGTGACCTCTTCTACAATGAGCAGTTCTTC; cdr3_aa: CASSDLFYNEQFF
v_call: TRBV2; clone_size: once; cdr3_length: 13; j_call: TRBJ1-3; d_call: .; cdr3_nt: TGTGCCAGCAGTGAAGGGGGGAGGCTTTCCATATATTTT; cdr3_aa: CASSEGGRLSIYF
v_call: TRBV6-5; clone_size: .; cdr3_length: 14; j_call: TRBJ2-7; d_call: .; cdr3_nt: TGTGCCAGCAGAATCAAGAAGCTCTCCTACGAGCAGTACTTC; cdr3_aa: CASRIKKLSYEQYF
v_call: TRBV9; clone_size: .; cdr3_length: 18; j_call: TRBJ2-1; d_call: TRBD1; cdr3_nt: TGTGCCAGCAGCGCTCGGGGGAGACAGGGGGTCTCCTACAATGAGCAGTTCTTC; cdr3_aa: CASSARGRQGVSYNEQFF
v_call: TRBV6-5; clone_size: .; cdr3_length: 14; j_call: TRBJ2-3; d_call: TRBD2; cdr3_nt: TGTGCCAGCAATAAGCGGGATAGCACAGATACGCAGTATTTT; cdr3_aa: CASNKRDSTDTQYF
v_call: TRBV6-5; clone_size: .; cdr3_length: 14; j_call: TRBJ2-7; d_call: .; cdr3_nt: TGTGCCAGCAGTTATTCCGGACTTACCTACGAGCAGTACTTC; cdr3_aa: CASSYSGLTYEQYF
v_call: TRBV20-1; clone_size: .; cdr3_length: 13; j_call: TRBJ1-2; d_call: .; cdr3_nt: TGCAGTGCTAGTCTCAGGGTGGACTATGGCTACACCTTC; cdr3_aa: CSASLRVDYGYTF